This T cell receptor (beta chain) originates from a study of response to subunit inactivated influenza vaccine. Broader study findings: Few new T cells, the authors suggested, are recruited by each seasonal influenza vaccination.

TCRdb re-analysed the RT-PCR reads in MiXCR, keeping a single row per CDR3 protein. This sample has approximately 730,000 distinct CDR3 sequences, with roughly 13% found just once. As to this clonotype: The antigen is unknown.

The V segment lost 9 bases and the J segment 0 bases; nucleotides outside the gene matches: 7. The CDR3 spans 14 residues. Germline CDR1 is MNHNS and CDR2 is SASEGT. The V call is TRBV6-1, the J call TRBJ2-5, with TRBD1 matching 7 bases. The origin of this receptor is a middle-aged man who received an inactivated influenza vaccine. The sequenced sample was PBMCs from blood, obtained 14 days before vaccination. CDR3 sequence reads: CASRGTVYQETQYF. The CDR3, as DNA: TGTGCCAGTAGGGGGACAGTCTACCAAGAGACCCAGTACTTC.